These 15 T cell receptor beta chains were all obtained from the same sample, sequenced in a study of blood T cell repertoires in COVID-19. Sequencing used immunoSEQ multiplex PCR; TCRdb keeps in-frame clones, though not all of them. The sample includes roughly 300,000 clones, just over 90% of them seen just once. Sample: peripheral blood. These receptors came from a woman in her twenties or thirties with COVID-19, enrolled during active disease.

This sequence joins TRBV5-4 and TRBJ2-5; 7 nucleotides match TRBD2. The ends lost 6 bases at V and 5 bases at J; junction bases unmatched: 7. The germline CDR1 and CDR2 sequences are SGHNT and YYREEE (reference sequence). The CDR3 is 13 amino acids. CDR3 residues: CASTRTRGETQYF. The CDR3 nucleotides are TGTGCCAGCACCAGGACTAGAGGGGAGACCCAGTACTTC.

The J gene is TRBJ2-7, the V gene TRBV30; the match to TRBD2 covers 12 bases. CDR3 length: 17 amino acids. Germline V lookup: CDR1 GTSNPN, CDR2 SVGIG (reference sequence). Unmatched junction bases numbered 8, after V lost 0 bases and J lost 2 bases. The CDR3 nucleotides are TGTGCCTGGAGTGTATACAAGACTAGCGGGAGACCCTACGAGCAGTACTTC. Translated: CAWSVYKTSGRPYEQYF.

The chain joins TRBV7-2 to TRBJ2-3; D is unclear. From germline, CDR1 is SGHTA and CDR2 FQGNSA. This CDR3 contains 14 residues. V shed 3 bases and J shed 2 bases, with 9 bases lying between them. DNA for the CDR3: TGTGCCAGCAGCTTGGAGCTACCCACAGATACGCAGTATTTT. This translates into CASSLELPTDTQYF.

The V gene is TRBV7-2, the J gene TRBJ1-1; D gene uncertain. This CDR3 spans 11 amino acids. The V gene lost 4 bases and the J gene lost 8 bases, with 8 bases spanning the gap. Germline V gene lookup returns CDR1 SGHTA and CDR2 FQGNSA. CDR3 DNA sequence: TGTGCCAGCAGCTCAAGACAAGAAGCTTTCTTT. Amino acid sequence: CASSSRQEAFF. The full variable domain, rest sourced from reference TRBV7-2 and TRBJ1-1, is GAGVSQSPSNKVTEKGKDVELRCDPISGHTALYWYRQSLGQGLEFLIYFQGNSAPDKSGLPSDRFSAERTGGSVSTLTIQRTQQEDSAVYLCASSSRQEAFFGQGTRLTVV.

V usage is TRBV5-8 and J usage is TRBJ2-3, with D unresolved. The V end was cut by 6 bases, the J end by 8 bases, with 16 bases between. The CDR3 runs to 13 residues. Germline values: CDR1 SGHTS, CDR2 YDEGEE. The CDR3 region is CASIKTAVPTQYF. The CDR3 coding sequence is TGTGCCAGCATCAAAACGGCGGTTCCTACGCAGTATTTT.

The V call is TRBV11-2, the J call TRBJ1-1; D perhaps matches TRBD1 (5 bases). This CDR3 is 14 amino acids long. V lost 1 base and J 8 bases, leaving 14 bases between the germline ends. CDR1 is SGHAT and CDR2 is FQNNGV in the germline V gene. CDR3 sequence: CASSLGGGAAEAFF. CDR3 DNA: TGTGCCAGCAGCTTAGGGGGAGGGGCGGCAGAAGCTTTCTTT. The complete variable domain, with remaining parts taken from reference TRBV11-2 and TRBJ1-1, reads EAGVAQSPRYKIIEKRQSVAFWCNPISGHATLYWYQQILGQGPKLLIQFQNNGVVDDSQLPKDRFSAERLKGVDSTLKIQPAKLEDSAVYLCASSLGGGAAEAFFGQGTRLTVV.

This clone showed up just a few times. The chain joins TRBV2 to TRBJ1-4; no firm D call. V was shortened by 5 bases and J by 0 bases, with 13 bases between the two germline ends. CDR1 and CDR2 from the germline V gene are SNHLY and FYNNEI. There are 16 residues in the CDR3. The CDR3 sequence is CASSPQQLATNEKLFF. CDR3 bases: TGTGCCAGCAGTCCCCAACAGCTGGCAACTAATGAAAAACTGTTTTTT.

This clone appeared once. The chain joins TRBV27 to TRBJ1-2; possibly TRBD1 for D (6 bases). The V end was cut by 0 bases, the J end by 3 bases, with 8 bases between. Germline CDR1 is MNHEY and CDR2 is SMNVEV (reference sequence). The CDR3 has 14 amino acids. CDR3 nucleotide sequence: TGTGCCAGCAGTTTATCGACAGGAGACTATGGCTACACCTTC. Protein sequence: CASSLSTGDYGYTF.

The V gene is TRBV27, the J gene TRBJ2-1; D call uncertain. CDR1 MNHEY and CDR2 SMNVEV come from the germline V gene (reference sequence). The CDR3 loop spans 14 amino acids. Trimming took off 2 bases at V and 6 bases at J, with 11 bases between the two ends. For the CDR3, the DNA is TGTGCCAGCAGTTTACGAGCGTCTATCAATGAGCAGTTCTTC. Translation: CASSLRASINEQFF.

Only one count was recorded for this clone. The chain has TRBV11-1 and TRBJ1-6; no reliable D call. The V gene's germline CDR1 is SGHAT and CDR2 FQDESV (reference sequence). Trimming left V 1 base short and J 13 bases short, with 11 bases between. This CDR3 has 13 residues. CDR3 sequence: CASSLEARAPLHF. The CDR3, as DNA: TGTGCCAGCAGCTTAGAGGCGCGGGCGCCCCTCCACTTT.

The rearrangement links TRBV18 to TRBJ2-3; TRBD1 might be the D (5 bases). Germline values: CDR1 KGHSH, CDR2 LQKENI. The CDR3 spans 16 residues. The V end lost 5 bases, the J end lost 0 bases, and 15 bases lay between the germline ends. The CDR3 nucleotides read TGTGCCAGCTCATCAAGACAGACAGCTAGCACAGATACGCAGTATTTT. Its translation: CASSSRQTASTDTQYF.

J is TRBJ2-2 and V is TRBV6-5; the D gene is possibly TRBD2 (6 bases). The germline gives CDR1 MNHEY, CDR2 SVGAGI. The CDR3 runs 16 residues. Trimming stripped 4 bases from V and 6 bases from J, with 18 bases between. This CDR3 reads CASSLKSGLGSGELFF. DNA of the CDR3: TGTGCCAGCAGTTTAAAAAGCGGGTTAGGATCCGGGGAGCTGTTTTTT.

This sequence joins TRBV5-6 and TRBJ2-3, with 7 positions matching TRBD2. Trimming took 0 bases from V and 7 from J; bases not matched to a gene: 14. Germline assignment: CDR1 SGHDT and CDR2 YYEEEE. This CDR3 has 17 amino acids. The CDR3 DNA reads TGTGCCAGCAGCTTGGCCGCTGTGGCGGGAGCGACTCATACGCAGTATTTT. Encoded protein: CASSLAAVAGATHTQYF.

V and J are TRBV5-1 and TRBJ2-7; D possibly corresponds to TRBD2 (5 bases). Trimming stripped 6 bases from V and 5 bases from J, with 21 bases between. CDR1 SGHRS and CDR2 YFSETQ come from the germline V gene. The CDR3 contains 15 residues. The CDR3 protein is CASTTGVGALDEQYF. In DNA form, the CDR3 reads TGCGCCAGCACTACCGGAGTGGGAGCTCTTGACGAGCAGTACTTC.

The chain has TRBV19 and TRBJ1-5, with a weak D call TRBD1 (5 bases). Between the trimmed V and J ends, which lost 8 bases and 5 bases, there was a span of 16 bases. This CDR3 has 14 amino acids. The germline V gene has CDR1 LNHDA and CDR2 SQIVND (reference sequence). In DNA form, the CDR3 reads TGTGCCAGTCAATTTGAGGGGACTCATCAGCCCCAGCATTTT. Translating gives CASQFEGTHQPQHF.